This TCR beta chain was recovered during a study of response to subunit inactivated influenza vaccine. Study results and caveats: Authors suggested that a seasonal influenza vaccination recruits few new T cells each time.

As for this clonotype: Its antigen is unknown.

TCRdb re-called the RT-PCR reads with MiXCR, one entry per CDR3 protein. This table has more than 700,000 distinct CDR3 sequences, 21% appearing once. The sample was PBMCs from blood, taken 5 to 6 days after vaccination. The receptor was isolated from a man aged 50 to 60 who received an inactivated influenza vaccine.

CDR3 amino acids: CASGGADSNQPQHF. The DNA for the CDR3 is TGTGCCAGCGGGGGGGCCGATAGCAATCAGCCCCAGCATTTT. This sequence joins TRBV10-3 and TRBJ1-5; maybe TRBD1 (6 bases). CDR1 and CDR2 from the germline V gene are ENHRY and SYGVKD. The V end was cut by 10 bases, the J end by 0 bases, with 13 bases between. The CDR3 sequence is 14 residues long.